This T cell receptor (beta chain) emerged from a study of blood T cell repertoires in COVID-19. Study context: In each case, the material was cDNA or gDNA derived from T cells, B-cell-depleted T cells, or PBMCs.

Authors' processing steps: How many nucleated cells were present was estimated from reference gene primer amplification. Profiled with immunoSEQ multiplex PCR; TCRdb holds only in-frame clones, not every one. The D gene and trimming were derived from the DNA, and the V and J assignments and clone size from that table. The sample contains around 100,000 clones, over 75% of which appear only once. Germline loops: CDR1 KGHSY, CDR2 FQNENV. This CDR3 has 15 amino acids. V shed 6 bases and J shed 7 bases, with 16 bases lying between them. This clone was seen a few times. The genes are TRBV16 and TRBJ1-6; no reliable D call. The sample was peripheral blood. This sequence was found in a human donor with acute or convalescent COVID-19. The donor label of this sample is uncertain. The CDR3 reads CASSSVPGANSPLHF. The CDR3 DNA follows: TGTGCCAGCAGTTCCGTTCCGGGAGCAAATTCACCCCTCCACTTT.